This T cell receptor (beta chain) was sequenced during a study of cytomegalovirus exposure and HLA in healthy donors. General observations from the study: In a later analysis, donors in an Asian-associated ancestry cluster reportedly had fewer N-insertions in productive TCRs than the cohort mean.

PCR primers comprised 60 Vbeta and 13 Jbeta primers. Data came from immunoSEQ multiplex PCR; TCRdb stores just in-frame clones and leaves some out. The data show 100,000 to 150,000 clones, approximately 78% seen once. For this clone: The antigen is not known.

CDR1 and CDR2 (germline): SNHLY, FYNNEI. There are 16 residues in the CDR3. V shed 6 bases, J shed 8 bases, and the junction held 11 bases outside the gene matches. The source is a human donor in good health. V gene TRBV2 combines with J gene TRBJ1-4, with 11 bases lining up with TRBD1. The sequenced material came from PBMCs. CDR3 in DNA: TGTGCCAGCAGCGTTGCGCTTGGGACAGGGGGAGAAAAACTGTTTTTT. Translating gives CASSVALGTGGEKLFF.